The TCR beta chain described here comes from a study of T cell changes during pregnancy in multiple sclerosis. Sequenced by immunoSEQ multiplex PCR; TCRdb stores in-frame clones only, minus some. The sample yields under 60,000 clones, around 93% seen once. This CDR3 region has 15 residues. Trimming removed 7 bases from V and 2 bases from J; junction bases left unmatched: 7. CDR1 and CDR2 from the germline V gene are MNHEY and SVGAGI. The receptor comes from a female donor with multiple sclerosis, enrolled in a pregnancy study. The sequenced sample was CD4+ T cells from peripheral blood mononuclear cells, obtained after pregnancy. V is TRBV6-5 and J is TRBJ2-4; 8 bases are a match to TRBD2. The CDR3 here is CASTPGGRTKNIQYF. The CDR3 nucleotides are TGTGCCAGCACACCGGGAGGGAGGACCAAAAACATTCAGTACTTC.